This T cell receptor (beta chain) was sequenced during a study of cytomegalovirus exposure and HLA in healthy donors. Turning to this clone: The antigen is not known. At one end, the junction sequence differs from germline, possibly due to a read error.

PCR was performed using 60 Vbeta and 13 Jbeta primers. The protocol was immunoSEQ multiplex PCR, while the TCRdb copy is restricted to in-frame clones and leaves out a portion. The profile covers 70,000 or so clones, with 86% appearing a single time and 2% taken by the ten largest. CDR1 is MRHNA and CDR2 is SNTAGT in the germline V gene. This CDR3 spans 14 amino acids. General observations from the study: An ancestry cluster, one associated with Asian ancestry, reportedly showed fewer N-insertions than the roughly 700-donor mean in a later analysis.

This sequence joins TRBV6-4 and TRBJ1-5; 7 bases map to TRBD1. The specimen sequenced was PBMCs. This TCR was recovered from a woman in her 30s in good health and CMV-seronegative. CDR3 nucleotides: TGTGCCAGCAGTGACTCCTCAAATAGGGGGCCCCGGCATTTT. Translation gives CASSDSSNRGPRHF.